The 23 T cell receptor beta chains presented below share a single source sample, sequenced in a study of T cells in Graves' hyperthyroidism and ophthalmopathy. Amplification of TCR beta CDR3 regions was performed using RNA transcripts as template. Carried out on the TCR CDR3, a first-round RT-PCR used the HTBI primer set. TCRdb re-called the multiplex PCR reads through MiXCR, storing one row per CDR3 protein. Seen here are over 120,000 distinct CDR3 sequences, approximately 20% observed once, and the top ten hold 60% to 80%. The sequenced material came from blood. The receptors were sampled from a woman between 45 and 60 years old with Graves' hyperthyroidism that later progressed to Graves' ophthalmopathy.

About this clonotype itself: A much larger clonotype is one base distant, so this may be a read error. The gene calls are TRBV6-1 and TRBJ2-5; TRBD1 matches at 9 bases. The V gene's germline CDR1 is MNHNS and CDR2 SASEGT. The CDR3 contains 14 residues. Germline trimming cut 4 bases from V and 4 bases from J; bases unmatched to any gene: 4. The CDR3: CASSGGQGGETQYF. For the CDR3, the DNA is TGTGCCAGCAGTGGGGGACAGGGTGGAGAGACCCAGTACTTC.

This clonotype was recorded at least ten times. The chain combines TRBV12-3 or TRBV12-4 with TRBJ1-1; possible D gene TRBD1, 5 bases. V dropped 1 base and J dropped 3 bases, with 18 bases sitting between them. This CDR3 has 17 amino acids. Here the CDR3 DNA reads TGTGCCAGCAGTTTAGAGGTTGGCAGGGCCGTTGACACTGAAGCTTTCTTT. As protein: CASSLEVGRAVDTEAFF.

This clonotype was detected many times. The V call is TRBV5-1, the J call TRBJ2-3; TRBD2 matches 10 bases. The CDR3 loop spans 17 amino acids. The germline gives CDR1 SGHRS, CDR2 YFSETQ. Unmatched junction bases numbered 12, after V lost 2 bases and J lost 6 bases. The CDR3 coding sequence is TGCGCCAGCAGCTTCCTCCTAGCGGGAGTAGGTGGGGATACGCAGTATTTT. It is translated as CASSFLLAGVGGDTQYF.

The V gene is TRBV29-1, the J gene TRBJ1-2; D might be TRBD1 (5 bases). This CDR3 has 11 amino acids. Trimming left V 4 bases short and J 11 bases short, with 14 bases between. Germline V lookup: CDR1 SQVTM, CDR2 ANQGSEA. The CDR3 loop reads CSVVTGSSYTF. The CDR3 coding sequence is TGCAGCGTTGTTACAGGAAGTTCGTACACCTTC.

There are many counts of this clonotype. This chain connects TRBV6-1 to TRBJ2-1; 12 bases fit TRBD2. V trimming: 8 bases; J trimming: 4 bases; junction bases outside the gene matches: 3. The CDR3 is made up of 14 amino acids. Germline-derived CDR1 and CDR2 are MNHNS and SASEGT. The CDR3 reads CASQLAGGYNEQFF. The DNA for the CDR3 is TGTGCCAGCCAACTAGCGGGAGGTTACAATGAGCAGTTCTTC.

Many counts were recorded for this clonotype. The chain joins TRBV3-1 to TRBJ2-1, with TRBD1 matching 9 bases. Germline lookup yields CDR1 LGHDT and CDR2 YNNKEL (reference sequence). This CDR3 region has 14 residues. With V trimmed by 6 bases and J by 6 bases, 6 bases remained unmatched. The CDR3 loop reads CASRRTGAINEQFF. Here the CDR3 DNA reads TGTGCCAGCAGACGGACAGGGGCTATCAATGAGCAGTTCTTC.

In this sample, this clonotype turned up many times. V is TRBV7-3 and J is TRBJ2-1; TRBD2 matches 9 bases. Germline trimming cut 3 bases from V and 4 bases from J; bases unmatched to any gene: 4. Germline values: CDR1 SGHTA, CDR2 FQGTGA. The CDR3 loop spans 15 amino acids. CDR3 sequence: CASSFGLALYNEQFF. The CDR3 nucleotides read TGTGCCAGCAGCTTCGGACTAGCGCTTTACAATGAGCAGTTCTTC.

This sequence joins TRBV10-1 and TRBJ2-2, with D hard to call. CDR1 WNHNN and CDR2 SYGVQD come from the germline V gene (reference sequence). V shed 4 bases and J shed 0 bases, with 6 bases lying between them. The CDR3 spans 14 residues. CDR3 coding DNA: TGCGCCAGCAGTGTTGGCGCGAACACCGGGGAGCTGTTTTTT. It yields the protein CASSVGANTGELFF.

The rearrangement links TRBV2 to TRBJ1-2; D is unresolved. V lost 4 bases to trimming and J lost 2 bases, with 8 bases between them. The CDR3 covers 13 residues. CDR1 is SNHLY, CDR2 FYNNEI, per germline. CDR3 DNA sequence: TGTGCCAGCAGTGCGAGACTCAACTATGGCTACACCTTC. Its translation is CASSARLNYGYTF. Based on the CDR3 plus reference TRBV2 and TRBJ1-2, the full variable domain is EPEVTQTPSHQVTQMGQEVILRCVPISNHLYFYWYRQILGQKVEFLVSFYNNEISEKSEIFDDQFSVERPDGSNFTLKIRSTKLEDSAMYFCASSARLNYGYTFGSGTRLTVV.

The gene calls are TRBV2 and TRBJ2-2, with a weak D call TRBD1 (5 bases). Trimming removed 4 bases from V and 7 bases from J, with 7 bases in between. The CDR3 covers 12 residues. Germline-derived CDR1 and CDR2 are SNHLY and FYNNEI. The CDR3 here is CASSVRVGELFF. CDR3 bases: TGTGCCAGCAGTGTCAGGGTCGGGGAGCTGTTTTTT.

This clonotype appeared many times. V usage is TRBV10-3 and J usage is TRBJ2-4; either TRBD1 or TRBD2 may fit D (6 bases each). V dropped 4 bases and J dropped 0 bases, with 16 bases sitting between them. The germline CDR1 and CDR2 sequences are ENHRY and SYGVKD. The CDR3 runs to 17 residues. CDR3 DNA sequence: TGTGCCATCAGTGGGGGGCCGCGGGATTTAGCCAAAAACATTCAGTACTTC. Translated: CAISGGPRDLAKNIQYF.

This clonotype came up many times. The chain employs TRBV6-1 and TRBJ1-2; D is perhaps TRBD1 (6 bases). The germline V gene has CDR1 MNHNS and CDR2 SASEGT. This CDR3 comprises 14 residues. Trimming removed 5 bases at V and 4 bases at J, with 14 bases between. The CDR3 here is CASSPSTGIYGYTF. CDR3 bases: TGTGCCAGCAGTCCTTCCACAGGGATCTATGGCTACACCTTC.

The chain links TRBV9 to TRBJ2-2; D remains ambiguous. In germline, CDR1 is SGDLS, CDR2 YYNGEE. The CDR3 spans 14 residues. V was pared by 1 base and J by 2 bases, with 6 bases between. The CDR3 loop reads CASSVSKNTGELFF. CDR3 in DNA: TGTGCCAGCAGCGTATCGAAAAACACCGGGGAGCTGTTTTTT.

Only a few counts were recorded for this clonotype. The chain carries TRBV18 and TRBJ1-4, with D unclear. Trimming took off 5 bases at V and 0 bases at J, with 4 bases between the two ends. The CDR3 has 13 amino acids. Germline V gene data show CDR1 as KGHSH and CDR2 as LQKENI. In nucleotides, the CDR3 is TGTGCCAGCTCAGGGTCAACTAATGAAAAACTGTTTTTT. This sequence encodes CASSGSTNEKLFF.

This clonotype was counted at least ten times. The rearrangement uses TRBV27 and TRBJ2-5; maybe TRBD2 (6 bases). This CDR3 has 14 amino acids. Deletions cut 11 bases from V and 5 bases from J, with 21 bases between. The germline V gene encodes CDR1 MNHEY and CDR2 SMNVEV (reference sequence). CDR3 region: CASYAGPPRETQYF. Here the CDR3 DNA reads TGTGCCTCTTACGCGGGACCCCCAAGGGAGACCCAGTACTTC.

The genes are TRBV20-1 and TRBJ2-1, with 7 positions matching TRBD2. The CDR3 sequence is 14 residues long. The J segment lost 4 bases and the V segment lost 1 base, leaving 4 bases of the junction unmatched. In germline, CDR1 is DFQATT, CDR2 SNEGSKA (reference sequence). The CDR3 spells CSARGLAVYNEQFF. Here the CDR3 DNA reads TGCAGTGCTAGAGGGCTAGCGGTTTACAATGAGCAGTTCTTC.

The V call is TRBV12-3 or TRBV12-4, the J call TRBJ1-2, with 7 positions matching TRBD1. This CDR3 contains 15 residues. V shed 5 bases and J 7 bases; nucleotides not matched to a gene: 13. The CDR3 sequence: CASSLTRTGYGGYTF. CDR3 DNA sequence: TGTGCCAGCAGTCTTACACGGACAGGATACGGTGGCTACACCTTC.

The V gene is TRBV28, the J gene TRBJ2-4; no clear D. This CDR3 comprises 14 residues. The germline V gene encodes CDR1 MDHEN and CDR2 SYDVKM. V was cut by 6 bases and J by 3 bases, with 12 bases left in between. The CDR3 here is CASSRRFSKNIQYF. The CDR3 bases are TGTGCCAGCAGCCGGCGGTTTAGCAAAAACATTCAGTACTTC.

This clonotype has at least ten counts. V usage is TRBV20-1 and J usage is TRBJ2-7; D remains ambiguous. The CDR3 covers 14 residues. Trimming took 0 bases from V and 3 from J, leaving 12 bases between them. CDR1 DFQATT and CDR2 SNEGSKA come from the germline V gene (reference sequence). CDR3 protein: CSAREALGRYEQYF. The CDR3 DNA follows: TGCAGTGCTAGAGAGGCACTCGGGCGCTACGAGCAGTACTTC.

The V and J genes are TRBV24-1 and TRBJ2-5; D call uncertain. Germline V gives CDR1 KGHDR, CDR2 SFDVKD. V shed 3 bases and J shed 5 bases, with 6 bases lying between them. The CDR3 is made up of 12 amino acids. Here the CDR3 DNA reads TGTGCCACCAGTGATCCAGCCGAGACCCAGTACTTC. Its protein product is CATSDPAETQYF.

This clonotype has just a few counts. The chain joins TRBV3-1 to TRBJ2-1, with 7 bases lining up with TRBD2. V shed 3 bases and J 4 bases; nucleotides not matched to a gene: 3. Germline V gene sequence: CDR1 LGHDT, CDR2 YNNKEL (reference sequence). The CDR3 is 14 residues long. The CDR3 DNA follows: TGTGCCAGCAGCCAGCCCGGGGGGTACAATGAGCAGTTCTTC. Its translation is CASSQPGGYNEQFF.

This clonotype was counted ten times or more. The chain is built from TRBV20-1 and TRBJ2-3; D might be TRBD1 (7 bases). The CDR3 is 18 amino acids. V lost 1 base to trimming and J lost 3 bases, with 23 bases between them. The germline CDR1 and CDR2 sequences are DFQATT and SNEGSKA (reference sequence). CDR3 amino acids: CSARGSLGQGGTTDTQYF. The CDR3 DNA reads as TGCAGTGCTAGAGGCTCCCTCGGGCAGGGGGGTACGACAGATACGCAGTATTTT.

This clonotype was recorded at least ten times. The J gene is TRBJ2-7, the V gene TRBV3-1, with 14 nucleotides matching TRBD2. V was pared by 3 bases and J by 5 bases, with 3 bases of the junction left unmatched. The germline V gene encodes CDR1 LGHDT and CDR2 YNNKEL (reference sequence). The CDR3 consists of 15 residues. As DNA, the CDR3 is TGTGCCAGCAGCCAGAGGACTAGCGGGAGGAACGAGCAGTACTTC. It specifies CASSQRTSGRNEQYF.